This entry is about one T cell receptor beta chain. Its antigen is still unknown. The sample belongs to a study of T cell responses to AZD1222 COVID-19 vaccine. Study-wide findings and caveats: Following two doses of AZD1222, Spike-specific TCR breadth and depth rose.

Here immunoSEQ multiplex PCR was the method, and the copy in TCRdb shows in-frame clones only, minus some. The sample has roughly 70,000 clones, approximately 80% seen once. The CDR3 is made up of 10 amino acids. The germline gives CDR1 GTSNPN, CDR2 SVGIG (reference sequence). Trimming took 5 bases from V and 14 from J, leaving 10 bases between them. This rearrangement joins TRBV30 to TRBJ1-6; D not resolved. The sequence came from an adult who received the AZD1222 COVID-19 vaccine. The sample consisted of peripheral blood, taken 28 days after the second AZD1222 dose. The CDR3 DNA follows: TGTGCCTGGGGGTACGAATCCCTCCACTTT. It encodes CAWGYESLHF.